A selection of T cell receptor beta chains follows, all from one sample in a study of T-cell reconstitution after alpha-beta-depleted transplantation in children. TCRdb used MiXCR to reprocess the PCR reads, holding one entry per CDR3 protein. The sample consists of roughly 76,000 distinct CDR3 sequences, approximately 10% of them appearing once. The material was PBMCs, obtained before TCRalphabeta/CD19-depleted stem cell transplant. Source of these receptors: a boy between 10 and 17 years old with acute myeloid leukemia, due to receive a stem cell transplant. Each CDR3 is given with its conserved first and last residue. A D gene is named only where the DNA matches it firmly. Only some rows state a clone size, as once, few, many or a class for expanded clones.

v_call,j_call,d_call,clone_size,cdr3_aa,cdr3_nt
TRBV28,TRBJ2-3,-,many,CASSSITTGPSTDTQYF,TGTGCCAGCAGTTCAATAACGACAGGCCCCAGCACAGATACGCAGTATTTT
TRBV6-2/TRBV6-3,TRBJ1-2,TRBD1,-,CASSGDRKANYGYTF,TGTGCCAGCAGTGGGGACAGGAAGGCTAACTATGGCTACACCTTC
TRBV7-2,TRBJ1-6,-,medium-sized,CASSRRRNSPLHF,TGTGCCAGCAGCCGCCGGAGAAATTCACCCCTCCACTTT
TRBV12-3/TRBV12-4,TRBJ2-3,-,many,CASSSPTDTQYF,TGTGCCAGCAGTAGTCCCACAGATACGCAGTATTTT
TRBV12-3/TRBV12-4,TRBJ2-7,-,many,CASSPGRPHHEQYF,TGTGCCAGCAGCCCGGGCAGGCCTCACCACGAGCAGTACTTC
TRBV12-3/TRBV12-4,TRBJ2-6,-,many,CASSWTHSGANVLTF,TGTGCCAGCAGTTGGACTCACTCTGGGGCCAACGTCCTGACTTTC
TRBV7-2,TRBJ1-3,-,many,CASSLAGAGNTIYF,TGTGCCAGCAGCTTAGCAGGGGCTGGAAACACCATATATTTT
TRBV29-1,TRBJ1-1,-,many,CSVEGNTEAFF,TGCAGCGTTGAAGGGAACACTGAAGCTTTCTTT
TRBV10-3,TRBJ1-2,-,many,CAISPDAYGYTF,TGTGCCATCAGTCCAGATGCCTATGGCTACACCTTC
TRBV28,TRBJ2-7,-,once,CASRTGSLEQYF,TGTGCCAGCAGAACAGGGAGTTTGGAGCAGTACTTC
TRBV12-3/TRBV12-4,TRBJ2-3,TRBD2,many,CASSLGQGGDTQYF,TGTGCCAGCAGTTTAGGCCAGGGAGGGGATACGCAGTATTTT
TRBV9,TRBJ1-5,-,many,CASSVDGYSNQPQHF,TGTGCCAGCAGCGTAGACGGCTATAGCAATCAGCCCCAGCATTTT
TRBV5-6,TRBJ1-5,-,many,CASSLTGGSNQPQHF,TGTGCCAGCAGCTTGACAGGCGGGAGCAATCAGCCCCAGCATTTT
TRBV12-3/TRBV12-4,TRBJ1-2,-,many,CASSRLGYTF,TGTGCCAGCAGTCGGCTTGGCTACACCTTC
TRBV12-3/TRBV12-4,TRBJ2-1,TRBD2,many,CASSFILAGDNEQFF,TGTGCCAGCAGTTTTATACTAGCGGGGGACAATGAGCAGTTCTTC
TRBV20-1,TRBJ2-5,TRBD2,many,CSAEGLAGETQYF,TGCAGTGCCGAGGGACTAGCCGGGGAGACCCAGTACTTC
TRBV4-2,TRBJ2-4,-,many,CASSQDAGRRDIQYF,TGTGCCAGCAGCCAAGACGCGGGAAGAAGGGACATTCAGTACTTC
TRBV12-3/TRBV12-4,TRBJ1-5,-,many,CASSLIDDSNQPQHF,TGTGCCAGCAGTTTAATCGATGATAGCAATCAGCCCCAGCATTTT
TRBV6-5,TRBJ1-5,-,many,CASSYSTGGRQPQHF,TGTGCCAGCAGTTACTCGACCGGGGGACGGCAGCCCCAGCATTTT
TRBV10-1,TRBJ2-5,-,many,CASIGGPKDGSETQYF,TGCGCCAGCATAGGAGGGCCGAAGGACGGATCAGAGACCCAGTACTTC
TRBV7-2,TRBJ2-2,TRBD2,many,CASSLRAGDRHTGELFF,TGTGCCAGCAGCTTAAGGGCGGGAGACCGGCACACCGGGGAGCTGTTTTTT
TRBV28,TRBJ2-7,TRBD2,many,CASSTGLGAYEQYF,TGTGCCAGCAGTACGGGACTAGGGGCCTACGAGCAGTACTTC
TRBV7-9,TRBJ2-7,TRBD1,few,CATGTGRYEQYF,TGTGCCACCGGGACAGGGCGGTACGAGCAGTACTTC
TRBV9,TRBJ2-7,TRBD2,many,CASSVALAGPYEQYF,TGTGCCAGCAGCGTAGCATTAGCGGGACCCTACGAGCAGTACTTC
TRBV29-1,TRBJ2-1,TRBD1,many,CSDRTGTHNEQFF,TGCAGCGACCGGACAGGGACCCACAATGAGCAGTTCTTC
TRBV3-1,TRBJ1-2,TRBD1,many,CASSPQGANYGYTF,TGTGCCAGCAGCCCCCAGGGGGCTAACTATGGCTACACCTTC
TRBV7-3,TRBJ2-3,TRBD2,many,CASSWGLASTDTQYF,TGTGCCAGCAGCTGGGGACTAGCCTCCACAGATACGCAGTATTTT
TRBV25-1,TRBJ1-1,-,many,CASSNTSEAYSEAFF,TGTGCCAGCAGTAATACCAGTGAGGCATACTCTGAAGCTTTCTTT
TRBV12-3/TRBV12-4,TRBJ1-5,-,many,CASSFRGLNLPQHF,TGTGCCAGCAGTTTTCGCGGGTTGAATCTACCCCAGCATTTT
TRBV7-3,TRBJ2-3,TRBD2,many,CASSLRGLAGVGLKADTQYF,TGTGCCAGCAGCTTAAGGGGTCTAGCGGGAGTCGGTCTCAAGGCAGATACGCAGTATTTT
TRBV3-1,TRBJ2-7,-,-,CASSQKISYEQYF,TGTGCCAGCAGCCAAAAAATCTCTTACGAGCAGTACTTC
TRBV28,TRBJ1-4,-,few,CASSRHGENEKLFF,TGTGCCAGCAGCCGACACGGAGAAAATGAAAAACTGTTTTTT
TRBV3-1,TRBJ1-6,TRBD1,many,CASSQAPGGYSPLHF,TGTGCCAGCAGCCAAGCGCCAGGGGGGTACTCACCCCTCCACTTT
TRBV6-2/TRBV6-3,TRBJ2-1,-,many,CASSSRPGNEQFF,TGTGCCAGCAGTTCCCGACCCGGTAATGAGCAGTTCTTC
TRBV28,TRBJ2-1,TRBD1,many,CASSFGQGAYNEQFF,TGTGCCAGCAGTTTTGGACAGGGGGCTTACAATGAGCAGTTCTTC
TRBV3-1,TRBJ1-1,-,many,CASSKQRGTGVTEAFF,TGTGCCAGCAGCAAACAACGGGGTACCGGGGTCACTGAAGCTTTCTTT
TRBV18,TRBJ1-5,-,few,CASSPKTVAGFNQPQHF,TGTGCCAGCTCACCAAAAACTGTGGCAGGCTTCAATCAGCCCCAGCATTTT
TRBV29-1,TRBJ2-7,-,many,CSAGYSSYEQYF,TGCAGCGCCGGGTACAGCTCCTACGAGCAGTACTTC
TRBV4-3,TRBJ1-4,-,many,CASSQVGEKLFF,TGCGCCAGCAGCCAAGTTGGTGAAAAACTGTTTTTT
TRBV9,TRBJ2-3,TRBD2,many,CASSAPTAGTSGRASTDTQYF,TGTGCCAGCAGCGCACCGACGGCAGGGACTAGCGGGAGGGCCTCGACAGATACGCAGTATTTT
TRBV12-3/TRBV12-4,TRBJ2-5,-,many,CASSLGVGQQETQYF,TGTGCCAGCAGTTTAGGGGTTGGACAACAAGAGACCCAGTACTTC
TRBV20-1,TRBJ2-7,TRBD2,few,CSARIQPGLAGYRGEQYF,TGCAGTGCTAGAATACAACCGGGACTAGCGGGATATCGGGGCGAGCAGTACTTC
TRBV7-2,TRBJ2-5,-,many,CASSLTPGPGETQYF,TGTGCCAGCAGCTTAACCCCGGGGCCGGGAGAGACCCAGTACTTC
TRBV11-1,TRBJ1-6,-,many,CASSLLLTPSTDLNSPLHF,TGTGCCAGCAGCTTATTACTCACCCCATCTACGGATCTTAATTCACCCCTCCACTTT
TRBV7-8,TRBJ2-3,TRBD1,many,CASSLAQGGTDTQYF,TGTGCCAGCAGCTTAGCCCAGGGGGGCACAGATACGCAGTATTTT
TRBV7-9,TRBJ2-6,-,-,CASSLPRQILSGANVLTF,TGTGCCAGCAGCTTACCCCGCCAGATCCTCTCTGGGGCCAACGTCCTGACTTTC
TRBV10-2,TRBJ2-1,-,-,CASSGIPGLYNEQFF,TGCGCCAGCAGTGGTATCCCGGGACTTTACAATGAGCAGTTCTTC
TRBV28,TRBJ2-1,-,many,CASSLGGAGVNEQFF,TGTGCCAGCAGTTTGGGCGGGGCCGGTGTCAATGAGCAGTTCTTC
TRBV20-1,TRBJ2-1,-,many,CSARDGASAYNEQFF,TGCAGTGCTAGAGATGGGGCTAGCGCATACAATGAGCAGTTCTTC
TRBV10-3,TRBJ2-7,TRBD2,many,CAIRVGGLAGGSVEQYF,TGTGCCATCAGGGTCGGGGGACTAGCGGGAGGGTCGGTCGAGCAGTACTTC
TRBV29-1,TRBJ1-1,-,-,CSVPSRGNTEAFF,TGCAGCGTCCCGTCCAGGGGGAACACTGAAGCTTTCTTT
TRBV27,TRBJ2-1,TRBD2,few,CASSSAGGGLLPINNEQFF,TGTGCCAGCAGTTCTGCGGGGGGGGGCCTACTACCAATCAACAATGAGCAGTTCTTC
TRBV1,TRBJ2-6,-,many,CTSSQARPAGANVLTF,TGCACCAGCAGCCAAGCTAGGCCGGCTGGGGCCAACGTCCTGACTTTC
TRBV15,TRBJ2-5,TRBD2,many,CATSRGLAGEETQYF,TGTGCCACCAGCAGAGGACTAGCGGGAGAAGAGACCCAGTACTTC
TRBV9,TRBJ1-2,-,many,CASSVPGIDGYTF,TGTGCCAGCAGCGTCCCTGGAATTGATGGCTACACCTTC
TRBV5-6,TRBJ2-7,TRBD2,-,CASSLRTSGRRSPYEQYF,TGTGCCAGCAGCTTACGGACTAGCGGGAGGCGTTCCCCCTACGAGCAGTACTTC